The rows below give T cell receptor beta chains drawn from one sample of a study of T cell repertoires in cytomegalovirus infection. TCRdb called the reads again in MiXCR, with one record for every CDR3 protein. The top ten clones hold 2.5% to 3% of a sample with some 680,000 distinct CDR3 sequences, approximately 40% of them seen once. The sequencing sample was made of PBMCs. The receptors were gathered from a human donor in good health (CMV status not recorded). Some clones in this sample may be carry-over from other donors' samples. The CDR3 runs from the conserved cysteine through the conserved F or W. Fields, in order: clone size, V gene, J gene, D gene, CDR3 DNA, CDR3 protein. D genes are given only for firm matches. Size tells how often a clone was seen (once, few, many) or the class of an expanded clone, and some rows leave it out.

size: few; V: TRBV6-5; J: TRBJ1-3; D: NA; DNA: TGTGCCAGCAGCCGAAACAGAGGGGCTACAAACACCATATATTTT; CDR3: CASSRNRGATNTIYF
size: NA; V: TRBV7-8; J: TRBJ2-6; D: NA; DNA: TGTGCCAGCAGCCTGGACGGGAAGTCTGGGGCCAACGTCCTGACTTTC; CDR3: CASSLDGKSGANVLTF
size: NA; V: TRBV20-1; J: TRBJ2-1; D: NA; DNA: TGCAGTGCTAGAGATTCCAGTGCTGGTAATGAGCAGTTCTTC; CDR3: CSARDSSAGNEQFF
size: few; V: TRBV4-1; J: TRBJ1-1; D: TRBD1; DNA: TGCGCCAGCAGCTCCTTACCCGGGACAGGGGGCGTAGGAGGTGAAGCTTTCTTT; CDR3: CASSSLPGTGGVGGEAFF
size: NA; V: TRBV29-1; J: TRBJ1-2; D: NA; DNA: TGCAGCGTTGCTGGCAGGGGCGGCTATGGCTACACCTTC; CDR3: CSVAGRGGYGYTF
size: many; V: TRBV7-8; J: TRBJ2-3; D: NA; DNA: TGTGCCAGCAGCGCCGACTCGGTGGTCGGAGATACGCAGTATTTT; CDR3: CASSADSVVGDTQYF
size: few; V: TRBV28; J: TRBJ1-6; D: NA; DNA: TGTGCCAGCAGTTTAATAGAAGATTGGCGGCAAAATTCACCCCTCCACTTT; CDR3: CASSLIEDWRQNSPLHF
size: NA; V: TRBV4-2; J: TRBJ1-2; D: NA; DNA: TGTGCCAGCAGCCTAGAGGACGGTACCTATGGCTACACCTTC; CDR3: CASSLEDGTYGYTF
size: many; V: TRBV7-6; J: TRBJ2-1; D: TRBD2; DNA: TGTGCCAGCAGCTTAGACCCCGGGACTACAGAGCAGTTCTTC; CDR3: CASSLDPGTTEQFF
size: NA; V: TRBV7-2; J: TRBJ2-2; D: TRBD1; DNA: TGTGCCAGCAGCCCTGAGGGGGCCCTGGAACCCGGGGAGCTGTTTTTT; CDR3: CASSPEGALEPGELFF
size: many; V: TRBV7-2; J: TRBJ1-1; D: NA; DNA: TGTGCCAGCAGCGGGGACCGTGGACTTAACACTGAAGCTTTCTTT; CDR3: CASSGDRGLNTEAFF
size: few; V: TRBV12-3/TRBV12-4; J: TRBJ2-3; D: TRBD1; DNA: TGTGCCAGCAGTTCCCCCGGGACAGGACGAGATACGCAGTATTTT; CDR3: CASSSPGTGRDTQYF
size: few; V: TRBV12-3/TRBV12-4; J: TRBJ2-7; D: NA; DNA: TGTGCCAGCAGGGACCTCTTGGGAGAGCAGTACTTC; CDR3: CASRDLLGEQYF
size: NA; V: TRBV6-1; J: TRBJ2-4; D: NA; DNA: TGTGCCAGCAGTGAGTCACAGGGGAGGGTAGCCAAAAACATTCAGTACTTC; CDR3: CASSESQGRVAKNIQYF
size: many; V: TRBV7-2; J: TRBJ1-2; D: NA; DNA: TGTGCCAGCCGTCAAGGCCCGGACTATGGCTACACCTTC; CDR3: CASRQGPDYGYTF
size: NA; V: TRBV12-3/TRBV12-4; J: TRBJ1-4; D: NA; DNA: TGTGCCAGCAGTCCACACTCGGTACTGTTTTTT; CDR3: CASSPHSVLFF
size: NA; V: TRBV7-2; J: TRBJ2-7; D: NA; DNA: TGTGCCAGCAGCTACGGCGGGGCAGGGAGGAGCGAGCAGTACTTC; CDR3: CASSYGGAGRSEQYF
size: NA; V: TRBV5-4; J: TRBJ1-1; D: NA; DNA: TGTGCCAGCAGCTTCAAACAGGAGGTGAACACTGAAGCTTTCTTT; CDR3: CASSFKQEVNTEAFF
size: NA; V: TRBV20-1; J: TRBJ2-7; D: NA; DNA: TGCAGTGCTCGTTCCTACAGGGTAATGGGCGAGCAGTACTTC; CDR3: CSARSYRVMGEQYF
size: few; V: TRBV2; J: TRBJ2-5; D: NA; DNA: TGTGCCAGCAGTAAAGGGTCGGGGTTAGGTGAGACCCAGTACTTC; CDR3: CASSKGSGLGETQYF
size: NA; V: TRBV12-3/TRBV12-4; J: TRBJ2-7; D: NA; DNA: TGTGCCAGCAGTATCTCCAGGGGCTGGAAGTACGAGCAGTACTTC; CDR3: CASSISRGWKYEQYF
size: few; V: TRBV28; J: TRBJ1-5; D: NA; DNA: TGTGCCAGCAGTTTTTTTGCTGCGGGCAATCAGCCCCAGCATTTT; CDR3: CASSFFAAGNQPQHF
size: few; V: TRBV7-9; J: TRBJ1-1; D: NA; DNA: TGTGCCAGCAGCTTAGGTCTGCGGGATTCCACTGAAGCTTTCTTT; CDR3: CASSLGLRDSTEAFF
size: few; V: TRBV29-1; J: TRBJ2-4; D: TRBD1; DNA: TGCAGCGCTAGGACAGGGACGGCCAAAAACATTCAGTACTTC; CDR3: CSARTGTAKNIQYF
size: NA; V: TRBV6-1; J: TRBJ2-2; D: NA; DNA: TGTGCCAGCCGAGGGATCACCGGGGAGCTGTTTTTT; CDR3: CASRGITGELFF
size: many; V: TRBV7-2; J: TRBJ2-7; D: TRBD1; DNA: TGTGCCAGCAGCCCGCGACAGGGGATCTCCTACGAGCAGTACTTC; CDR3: CASSPRQGISYEQYF
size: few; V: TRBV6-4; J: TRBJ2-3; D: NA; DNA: TGTGCCAGTGGAGGGGGCCTGGCCACAGATACGCAGTATTTT; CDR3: CASGGGLATDTQYF
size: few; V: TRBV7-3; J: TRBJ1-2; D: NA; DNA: TGTGCCAGCAGCACTCAGCCGGGGTCCTCCTATGGCTACACCTTC; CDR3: CASSTQPGSSYGYTF
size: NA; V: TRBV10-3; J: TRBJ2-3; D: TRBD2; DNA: TGTGCCATCAGTGAGTCGATCCAGGGTAGCGGGATTAGCACAGATACGCAGTATTTT; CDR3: CAISESIQGSGISTDTQYF
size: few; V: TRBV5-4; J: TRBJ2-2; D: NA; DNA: TGTGCCAGCAGCTTGGCGGCTTCGAACACCGGGGAGCTGTTTTTT; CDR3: CASSLAASNTGELFF
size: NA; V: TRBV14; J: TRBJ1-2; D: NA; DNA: TGTGCCAGCAGCCAGTGGGGGGTTGGCTACACCTTC; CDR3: CASSQWGVGYTF
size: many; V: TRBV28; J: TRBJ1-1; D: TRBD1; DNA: TGTGCCAGCAGTCAGGGGGCGGAGGGTGAAGCTTTCTTT; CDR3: CASSQGAEGEAFF
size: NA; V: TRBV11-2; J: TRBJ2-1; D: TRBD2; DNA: TGTGCCAGCGCCTCTCTGGCGGGAGGGTTTGAGCAGTTCTTC; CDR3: CASASLAGGFEQFF
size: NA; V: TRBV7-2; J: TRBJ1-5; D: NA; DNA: TGTGCCAGCAGCTCCACCCAGGGACAGCCCCAGCATTTT; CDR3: CASSSTQGQPQHF
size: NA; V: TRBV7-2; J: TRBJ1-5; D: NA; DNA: TGTGCCAGCAGCCTGTACGATCAGCCCCAGCATTTT; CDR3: CASSLYDQPQHF
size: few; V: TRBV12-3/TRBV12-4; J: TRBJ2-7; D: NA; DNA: TGTGCCAGCAGACGAACAGGTTACGAGCAGTACTTC; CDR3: CASRRTGYEQYF
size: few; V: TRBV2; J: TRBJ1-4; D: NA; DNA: TGTGCCAGCAGGGTGGGACGGTTAAATGAAAAACTGTTTTTT; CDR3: CASRVGRLNEKLFF
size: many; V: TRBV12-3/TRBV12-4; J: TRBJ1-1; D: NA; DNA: NA; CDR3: CASSILGSTEAFF
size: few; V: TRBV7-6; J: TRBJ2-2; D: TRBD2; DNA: TGTGCCAGCAGCTTTGCGGGGCAGGGGACTAGCGGGGGACCCACCGGGGAGCTGTTTTTT; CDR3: CASSFAGQGTSGGPTGELFF
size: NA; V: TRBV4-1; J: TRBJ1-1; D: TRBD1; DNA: TGCGCCAGCAGCGAGGGGCAGGGGGTAACGACTGAAGCTTTCTTT; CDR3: CASSEGQGVTTEAFF
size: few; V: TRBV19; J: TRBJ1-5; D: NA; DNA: TGTGCCAGTAGTATCGGGTGGGGTTATCAGCCCCAGCATTTT; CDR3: CASSIGWGYQPQHF
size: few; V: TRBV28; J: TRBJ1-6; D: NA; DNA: TGTGCCAGCAGAGAGTTCAGTTATAATTCACCCCTCCACTTT; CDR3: CASREFSYNSPLHF
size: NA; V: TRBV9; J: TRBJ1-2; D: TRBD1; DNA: TGTGCCAGCAGCCGAGGACAGGAGGATGGCTACACCTTC; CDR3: CASSRGQEDGYTF
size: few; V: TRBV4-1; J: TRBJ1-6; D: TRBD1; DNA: TGCGCCAGCAGCCAAGAAAGTACAGGGGGGATTCGGTTTAATTCACCCCTCCACTTT; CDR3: CASSQESTGGIRFNSPLHF
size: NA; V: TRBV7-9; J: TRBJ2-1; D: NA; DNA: TGTGCCACCTCGAGAACCGTTGAGCAGTTCTTC; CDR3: CATSRTVEQFF
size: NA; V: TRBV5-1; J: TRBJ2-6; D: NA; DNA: TGCGCCAGCAGCGAGGCTCCTGGGGCCAACGTCCTGACTTTC; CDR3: CASSEAPGANVLTF
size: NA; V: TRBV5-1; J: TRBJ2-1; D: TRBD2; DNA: TGCGCCAGCAGCTTGGGGCTCCCGACTAGCGGTTCCACGGGTGAGCAGTTCTTC; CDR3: CASSLGLPTSGSTGEQFF
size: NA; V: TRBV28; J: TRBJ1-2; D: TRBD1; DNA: TGTGCCAGCAGTCAGGTGGACAGGGGTTTCTATGGCTACACCTTC; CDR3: CASSQVDRGFYGYTF
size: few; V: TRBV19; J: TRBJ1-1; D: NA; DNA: TGTGCCAGTAGACGTACCTCCATAACCCCGGAGACAGACTACATGAACACTGAAGCTTTCTTT; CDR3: CASRRTSITPETDYMNTEAFF
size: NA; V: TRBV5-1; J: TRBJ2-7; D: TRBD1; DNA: TGCGCCAGCAGCTGGGACAGGGGCGAGCAGTACTTC; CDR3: CASSWDRGEQYF
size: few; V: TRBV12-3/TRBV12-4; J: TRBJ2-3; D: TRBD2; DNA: TGTGCCAGCACTCATAGGCGCCTCGGGCTAGCGGGGGGTTGGAACACAGATACGCAGTATTTT; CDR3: CASTHRRLGLAGGWNTDTQYF
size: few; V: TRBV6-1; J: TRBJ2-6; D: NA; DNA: TGTGCCAGCAGTCCCCGGGCGGCCTCTGGGGCCAACGTCCTGACTTTC; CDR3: CASSPRAASGANVLTF
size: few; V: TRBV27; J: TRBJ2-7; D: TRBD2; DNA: TGTGCCAGCAGTTTATCCGGGACTACCCCTTACGAGCAGTACTTC; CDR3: CASSLSGTTPYEQYF
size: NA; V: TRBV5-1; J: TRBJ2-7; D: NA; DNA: TGCGCCAGCAGCTTGGGGGGCATATTCTACGAGCAGTCCTTC; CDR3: CASSLGGIFYEQSF
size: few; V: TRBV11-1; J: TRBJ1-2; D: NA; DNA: TGTGCCAGCAGCCCCCATGGCTTCGACTATGGCTACACCTTC; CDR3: CASSPHGFDYGYTF
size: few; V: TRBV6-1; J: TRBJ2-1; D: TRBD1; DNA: TGTGCCAGCAGTGGACAGGGGGCGAACAATGAGCAGTTCTTC; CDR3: CASSGQGANNEQFF
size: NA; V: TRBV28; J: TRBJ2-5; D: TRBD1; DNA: TGTGCCAGCAGGGTGGGGGAAGGACAGGGAGAGACCCAGTACTTC; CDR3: CASRVGEGQGETQYF
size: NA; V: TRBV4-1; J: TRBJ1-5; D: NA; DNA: TGCGCCAGCAGCCAAGGCGGGGGGCGAAATAGCAATCAGCCCCAGCATTTT; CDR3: CASSQGGGRNSNQPQHF
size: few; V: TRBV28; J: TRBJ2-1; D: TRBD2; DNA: TGTGCCAGCTCTTCCCCCCCTAGCGGGATAAGTGAGCAGTTCTTC; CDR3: CASSSPPSGISEQFF
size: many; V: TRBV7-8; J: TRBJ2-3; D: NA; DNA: TGTGCCAGCACCTCCCGGGATTTTCCAGATACGCAGTATTTT; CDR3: CASTSRDFPDTQYF